Listed here is a single TCR beta chain. TCRdb recomputed calls from the RT-PCR reads with MiXCR, one row per CDR3 protein. The top ten clones hold roughly 10% of a sample with 550,000 to 650,000 distinct CDR3 sequences, about an eighth of them seen once. The source of the sample is a study of response to subunit inactivated influenza vaccine. The V and J ends lost 0 bases and 0 bases respectively, with 24 bases between them. Germline V gives CDR1 ENHRY, CDR2 SYGVKD. The CDR3 covers 21 residues. Specimen: PBMCs from blood, collected on the day of vaccination. V gene TRBV10-3 combines with J gene TRBJ2-1; TRBD1 is a possible D gene (5 bases). The TCR comes from a man in his forties or fifties who received an inactivated influenza vaccine. The CDR3 DNA sequence: TGTGCCATCAGTGAGTCCCCCTTTTTTGGGGCTCAAGGAAGCTCCTACAATGAGCAGTTCTTC. Amino acid sequence: CAISESPFFGAQGSSYNEQFF.